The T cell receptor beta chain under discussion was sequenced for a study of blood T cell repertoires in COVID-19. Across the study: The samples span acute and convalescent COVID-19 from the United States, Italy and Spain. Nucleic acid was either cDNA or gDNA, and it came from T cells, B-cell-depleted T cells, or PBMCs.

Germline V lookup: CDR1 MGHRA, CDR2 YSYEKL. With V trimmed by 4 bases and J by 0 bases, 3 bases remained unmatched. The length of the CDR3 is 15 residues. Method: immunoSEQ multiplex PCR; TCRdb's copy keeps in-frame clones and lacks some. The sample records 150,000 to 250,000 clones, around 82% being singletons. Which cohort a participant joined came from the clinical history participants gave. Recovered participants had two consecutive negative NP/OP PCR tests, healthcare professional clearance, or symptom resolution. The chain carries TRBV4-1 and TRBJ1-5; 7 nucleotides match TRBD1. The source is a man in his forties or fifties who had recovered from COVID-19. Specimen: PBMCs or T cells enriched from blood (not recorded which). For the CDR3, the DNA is TGCGCCAGCAGCCCACAGGGGAATAGCAATCAGCCCCAGCATTTT. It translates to CASSPQGNSNQPQHF.